The clone carrying this TCR beta chain was recorded once. This sample stems from a study of Ad26.COV2.S vaccination and SARS-CoV-2 variants. Study-level information: Of the COV1001 trial arms, the Ad26.COV2.S arm included the donor. Dosing was one shot or two shots 56 days apart.

Assay used: immunoSEQ multiplex PCR; TCRdb lists only in-frame clones, some missing. The repertoire holds over 350,000 clones, with about 88% as singletons. The treatment was: roughly 19 received Ad26.COV2.S at low or high dose, single or two shots; several received placebo; per-sample allocation not given. The study sampled participants on day 63 after the first vaccine or placebo injection. Wuhan-strain spike was delivered by a replication-incompetent Ad26 vector. This clonotype was sampled from a person aged 18 to 65 who received the Ad26.COV2.S COVID-19 vaccine or a placebo. Sequenced here: peripheral blood, sampled in a trial of Ad26.COV2.S vaccine versus placebo.

The DNA of the CDR3 is TGTGCCATCAGTGCTGACAGGGGTGATTCACCCCTCCACTTT. Amino acids: CAISADRGDSPLHF. V gene TRBV10-3 combines with J gene TRBJ1-6; the match to TRBD1 covers 8 bases. The CDR3 has 14 amino acids. Unmatched junction bases numbered 4, after V lost 4 bases and J lost 8 bases. In germline, CDR1 is ENHRY, CDR2 SYGVKD.